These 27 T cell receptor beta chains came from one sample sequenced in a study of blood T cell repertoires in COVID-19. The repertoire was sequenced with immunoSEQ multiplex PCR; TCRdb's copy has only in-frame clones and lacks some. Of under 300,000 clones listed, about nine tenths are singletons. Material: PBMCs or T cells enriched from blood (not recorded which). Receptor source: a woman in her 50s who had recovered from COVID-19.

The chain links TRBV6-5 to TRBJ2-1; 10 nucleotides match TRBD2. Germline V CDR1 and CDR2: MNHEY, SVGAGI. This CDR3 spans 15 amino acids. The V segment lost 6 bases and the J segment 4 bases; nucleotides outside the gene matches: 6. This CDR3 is CASSVSGRTYNEQFF. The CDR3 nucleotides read TGTGCCAGCAGCGTTAGCGGGAGGACATACAATGAGCAGTTCTTC.

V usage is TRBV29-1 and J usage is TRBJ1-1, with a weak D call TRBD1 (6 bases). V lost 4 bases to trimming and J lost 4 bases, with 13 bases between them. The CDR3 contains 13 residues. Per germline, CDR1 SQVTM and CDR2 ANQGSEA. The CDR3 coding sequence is TGCAGCGTTGTGTCAGGGGATTTCACTGAAGCTTTCTTT. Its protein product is CSVVSGDFTEAFF.

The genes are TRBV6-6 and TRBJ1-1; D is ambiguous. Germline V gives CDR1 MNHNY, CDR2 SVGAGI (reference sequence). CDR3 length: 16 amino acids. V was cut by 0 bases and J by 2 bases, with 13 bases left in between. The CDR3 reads CASSYSIAGFNTEAFF. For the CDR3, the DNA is TGTGCCAGCAGTTACTCGATAGCGGGCTTCAACACTGAAGCTTTCTTT.

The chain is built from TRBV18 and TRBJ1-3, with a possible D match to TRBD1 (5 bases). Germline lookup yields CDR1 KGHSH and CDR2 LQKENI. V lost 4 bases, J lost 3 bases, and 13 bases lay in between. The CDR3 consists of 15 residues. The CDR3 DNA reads TGTGCCAGCTCACAAGACCAGGGTGTTGGAAACACCATATATTTT. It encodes CASSQDQGVGNTIYF.

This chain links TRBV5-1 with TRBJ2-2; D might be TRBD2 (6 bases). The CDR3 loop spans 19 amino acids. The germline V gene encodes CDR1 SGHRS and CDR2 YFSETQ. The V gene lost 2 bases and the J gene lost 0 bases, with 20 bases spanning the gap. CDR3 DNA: TGCGCCAGCAGCTTAGTGACAGAGGGGCTAGCGTCGAACACCGGGGAGCTGTTTTTT. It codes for CASSLVTEGLASNTGELFF.

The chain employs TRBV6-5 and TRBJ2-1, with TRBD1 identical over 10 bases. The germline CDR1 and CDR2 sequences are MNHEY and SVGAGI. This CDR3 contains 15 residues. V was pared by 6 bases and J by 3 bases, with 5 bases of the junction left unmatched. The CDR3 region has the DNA TGTGCCAGCAGACGGGGACAGGGGAGCTACAATGAGCAGTTCTTC. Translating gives CASRRGQGSYNEQFF.

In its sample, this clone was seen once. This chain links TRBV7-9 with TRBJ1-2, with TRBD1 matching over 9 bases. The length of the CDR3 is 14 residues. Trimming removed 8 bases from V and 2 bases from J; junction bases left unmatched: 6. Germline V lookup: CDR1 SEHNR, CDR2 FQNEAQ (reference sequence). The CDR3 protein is CASGRQGENYGYTF. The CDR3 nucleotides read TGTGCCAGCGGCAGACAGGGGGAAAACTATGGCTACACCTTC. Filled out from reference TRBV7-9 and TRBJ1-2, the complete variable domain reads DTGVSQNPRHKITKRGQNVTFRCDPISEHNRLYWYRQTLGQGPEFLTYFQNEAQLEKSRLLSDRFSAERPKGSFSTLEIQRTEQGDSAMYLCASGRQGENYGYTFGSGTRLTVV.

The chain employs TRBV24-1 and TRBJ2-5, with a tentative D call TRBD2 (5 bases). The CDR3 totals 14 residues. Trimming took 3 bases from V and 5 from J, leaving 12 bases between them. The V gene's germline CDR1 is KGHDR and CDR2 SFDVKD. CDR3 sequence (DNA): TGTGCCACCAGTGATCCGCGAGGGTCCGAGACCCAGTACTTC. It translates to CATSDPRGSETQYF.

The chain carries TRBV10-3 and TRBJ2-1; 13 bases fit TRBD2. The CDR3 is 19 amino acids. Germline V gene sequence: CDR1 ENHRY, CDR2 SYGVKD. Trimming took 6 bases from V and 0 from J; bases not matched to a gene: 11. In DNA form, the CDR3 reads TGTGCCATCAGCGCTAGGACTAGCGGGGGTACGAGCTCCTACAATGAGCAGTTCTTC. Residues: CAISARTSGGTSSYNEQFF.

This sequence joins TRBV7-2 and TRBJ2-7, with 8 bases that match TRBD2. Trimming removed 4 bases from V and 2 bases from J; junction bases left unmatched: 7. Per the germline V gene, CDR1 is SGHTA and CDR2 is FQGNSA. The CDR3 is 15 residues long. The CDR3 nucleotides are TGTGCCAGCAGCTCCTCCGGGACTAGTCCCTACGAGCAGTACTTC. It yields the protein CASSSSGTSPYEQYF.

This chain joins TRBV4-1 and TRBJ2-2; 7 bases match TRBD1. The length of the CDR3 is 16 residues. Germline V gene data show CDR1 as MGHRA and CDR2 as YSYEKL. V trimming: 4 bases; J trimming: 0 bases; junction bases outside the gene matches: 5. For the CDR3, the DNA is TGCGCCAGCAGCCGTACAGGGGCCGCGAACACCGGGGAGCTGTTTTTT. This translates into CASSRTGAANTGELFF.

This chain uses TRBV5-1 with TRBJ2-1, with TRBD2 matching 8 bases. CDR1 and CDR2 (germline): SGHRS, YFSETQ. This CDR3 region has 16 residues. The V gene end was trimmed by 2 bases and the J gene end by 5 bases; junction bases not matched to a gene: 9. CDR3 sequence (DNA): TGCGCCAGCAGCTTCGGCGGGCTAGCGGGTGACAATGAGCAGTTCTTC. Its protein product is CASSFGGLAGDNEQFF. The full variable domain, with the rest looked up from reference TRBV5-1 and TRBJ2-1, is KAGVTQTPRYLIKTRGQQVTLSCSPISGHRSVSWYQQTPGQGLQFLFEYFSETQRNKGNFPGRFSGRQFSNSRSEMNVSTLELGDSALYLCASSFGGLAGDNEQFFGPGTRLTVL.

The CDR3 spells CASSQRNGELFF. For the CDR3, the DNA is TGCGCCAGCAGCCAACGTAACGGGGAGCTGTTTTTT. The chain combines TRBV4-3 with TRBJ2-2; D is undetermined. The CDR3 length is 12 residues. Germline CDR1 and CDR2: LGHNA and YSLEER. The V and J ends lost 2 bases and 7 bases respectively, with 5 bases between them.

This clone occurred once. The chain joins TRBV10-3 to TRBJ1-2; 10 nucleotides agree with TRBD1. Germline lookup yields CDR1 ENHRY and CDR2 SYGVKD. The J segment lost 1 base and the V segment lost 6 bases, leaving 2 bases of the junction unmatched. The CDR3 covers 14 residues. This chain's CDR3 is CAIRGDRGNYGYTF. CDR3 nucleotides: TGTGCCATCAGGGGGGACAGGGGTAACTATGGCTACACCTTC.

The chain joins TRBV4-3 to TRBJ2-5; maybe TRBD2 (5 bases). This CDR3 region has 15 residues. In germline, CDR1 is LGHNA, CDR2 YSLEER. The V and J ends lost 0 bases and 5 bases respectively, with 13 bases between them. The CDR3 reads CASSQDGGPWETQYF. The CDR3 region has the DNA TGCGCCAGCAGCCAAGATGGAGGCCCTTGGGAGACCCAGTACTTC.

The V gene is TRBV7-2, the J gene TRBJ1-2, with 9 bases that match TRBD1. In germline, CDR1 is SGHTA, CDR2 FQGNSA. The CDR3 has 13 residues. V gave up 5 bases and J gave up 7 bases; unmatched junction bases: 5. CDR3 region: CASSLGQGTGYTF. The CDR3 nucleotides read TGTGCCAGCAGCCTAGGACAGGGGACTGGCTACACCTTC.

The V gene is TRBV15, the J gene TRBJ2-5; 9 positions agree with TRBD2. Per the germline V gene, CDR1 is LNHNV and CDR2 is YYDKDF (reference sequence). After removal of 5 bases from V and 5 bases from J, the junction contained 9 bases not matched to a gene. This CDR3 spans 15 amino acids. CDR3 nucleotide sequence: TGTGCCACCAGCCGCGGGGCGGGAGGGAAGGAGACCCAGTACTTC. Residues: CATSRGAGGKETQYF.

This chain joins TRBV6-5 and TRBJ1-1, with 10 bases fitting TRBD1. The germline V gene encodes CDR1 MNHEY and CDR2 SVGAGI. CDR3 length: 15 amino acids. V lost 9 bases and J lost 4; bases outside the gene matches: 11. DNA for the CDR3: TGTGCCAGAACTACTGTCGACAGGGGGCTCACTGAAGCTTTCTTT. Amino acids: CARTTVDRGLTEAFF.

The CDR3 region has the DNA TGTGCCAGCAGCCAAGTAAACAATCAAGAGACCCAGTACTTC. Protein product: CASSQVNNQETQYF. The chain combines TRBV14 with TRBJ2-5; no clear D. V lost 1 base and J 2 bases, leaving 8 bases between the germline ends. The germline V gene has CDR1 SGHDN and CDR2 FVKESK. The CDR3 runs 14 residues. The full variable domain, completed using reference TRBV14 and TRBJ2-5, is EAGVTQFPSHSVIEKGQTVTLRCDPISGHDNLYWYRRVMGKEIKFLLHFVKESKQDESGMPNNRFLAERTGGTYSTLKVQPAELEDSGVYFCASSQVNNQETQYFGPGTRLLVL.

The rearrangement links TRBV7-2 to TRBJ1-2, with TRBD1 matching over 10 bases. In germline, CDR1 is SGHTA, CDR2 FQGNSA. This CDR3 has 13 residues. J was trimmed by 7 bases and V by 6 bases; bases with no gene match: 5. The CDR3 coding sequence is TGTGCCAGCAGACGGGACAGGGGAGGTGGCTACACCTTC. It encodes CASRRDRGGGYTF.

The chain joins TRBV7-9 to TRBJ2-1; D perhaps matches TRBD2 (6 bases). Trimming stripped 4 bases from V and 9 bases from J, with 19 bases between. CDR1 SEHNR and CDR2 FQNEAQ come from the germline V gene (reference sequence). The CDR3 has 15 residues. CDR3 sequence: CASSSYRESRSEQFF. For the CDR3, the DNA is TGTGCCAGCAGCTCATACCGGGAGTCTCGTAGTGAGCAGTTCTTC.

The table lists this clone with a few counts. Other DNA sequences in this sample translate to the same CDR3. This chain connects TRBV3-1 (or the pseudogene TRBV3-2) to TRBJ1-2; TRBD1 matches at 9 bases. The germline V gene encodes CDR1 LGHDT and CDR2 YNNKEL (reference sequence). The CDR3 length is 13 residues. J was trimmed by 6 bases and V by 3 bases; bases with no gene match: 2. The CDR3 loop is CASSHRQGDGYTF. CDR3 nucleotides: TGTGCCAGCAGCCATAGACAGGGGGATGGCTACACCTTC.

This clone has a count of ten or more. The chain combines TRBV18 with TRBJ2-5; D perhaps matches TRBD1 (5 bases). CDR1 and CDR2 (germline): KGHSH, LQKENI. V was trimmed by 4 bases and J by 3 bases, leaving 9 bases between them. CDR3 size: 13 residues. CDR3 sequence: CASSQGLEETQYF. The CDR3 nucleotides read TGTGCCAGCTCACAGGGGCTGGAAGAGACCCAGTACTTC.

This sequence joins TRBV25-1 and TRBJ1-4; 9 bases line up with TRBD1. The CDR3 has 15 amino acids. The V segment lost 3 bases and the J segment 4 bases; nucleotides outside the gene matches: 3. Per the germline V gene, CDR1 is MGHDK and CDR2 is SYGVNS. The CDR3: CASSDPGQGNEKLFF. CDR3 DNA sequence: TGTGCCAGCAGTGATCCGGGACAGGGTAATGAAAAACTGTTTTTT.

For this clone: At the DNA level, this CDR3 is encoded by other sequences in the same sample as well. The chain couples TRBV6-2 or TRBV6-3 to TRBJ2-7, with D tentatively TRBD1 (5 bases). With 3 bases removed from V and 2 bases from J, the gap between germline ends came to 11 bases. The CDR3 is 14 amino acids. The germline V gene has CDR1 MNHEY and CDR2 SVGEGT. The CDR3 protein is CASSYSPGPYEQYF. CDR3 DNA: TGTGCCAGCAGTTATAGTCCAGGGCCCTACGAGCAGTACTTC.

The DNA for the CDR3 is TGTGCCAGCAGCTTAGTAGCCTCGAAACTAACCGGGGAGCTGTTTTTT. Protein product: CASSLVASKLTGELFF. The V and J genes are TRBV11-2 and TRBJ2-2; D is uncertain. V dropped 1 base and J dropped 5 bases, with 14 bases sitting between them. The CDR3 consists of 16 residues. Germline lookup yields CDR1 SGHAT and CDR2 FQNNGV.

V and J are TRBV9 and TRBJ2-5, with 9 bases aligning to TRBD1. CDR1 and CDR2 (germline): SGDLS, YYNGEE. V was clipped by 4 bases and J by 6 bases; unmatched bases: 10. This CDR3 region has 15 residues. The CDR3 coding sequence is TGTGCCAGCAGCAGTCTGGGACAGGGTATACAGACCCAGTACTTC. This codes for CASSSLGQGIQTQYF.